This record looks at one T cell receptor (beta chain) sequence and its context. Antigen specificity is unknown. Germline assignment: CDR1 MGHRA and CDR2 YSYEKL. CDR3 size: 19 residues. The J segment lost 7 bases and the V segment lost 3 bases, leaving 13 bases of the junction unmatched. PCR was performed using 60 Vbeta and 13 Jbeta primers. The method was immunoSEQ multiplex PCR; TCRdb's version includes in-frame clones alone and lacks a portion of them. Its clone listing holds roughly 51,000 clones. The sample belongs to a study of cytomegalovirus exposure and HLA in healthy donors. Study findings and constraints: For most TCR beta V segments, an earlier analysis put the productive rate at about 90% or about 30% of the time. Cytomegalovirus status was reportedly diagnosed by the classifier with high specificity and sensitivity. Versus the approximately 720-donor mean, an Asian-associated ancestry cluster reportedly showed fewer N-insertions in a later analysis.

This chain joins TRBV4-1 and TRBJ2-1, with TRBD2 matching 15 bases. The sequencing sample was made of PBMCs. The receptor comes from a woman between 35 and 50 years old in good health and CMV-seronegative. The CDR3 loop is CASSHPGLAGGPSRNEQFF. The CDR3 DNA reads TGCGCCAGCAGCCATCCGGGACTAGCGGGGGGACCCTCACGGAATGAGCAGTTCTTC.